The clone carrying this T cell receptor beta chain was found once. CDR1 and CDR2 from the germline V gene are MDHEN and SYDVKM. The CDR3 loop spans 15 amino acids. V lost 6 bases to trimming and J lost 5 bases; unmatched junction nucleotides: 9. The sample belongs to a study of PD-L1 blockade in urothelial cancer. Method: immunoSEQ multiplex PCR; TCRdb's copy keeps in-frame clones and lacks some. The sample holds 44,000 or so clones, around 82% seen once. The patients had locally advanced or metastatic urothelial carcinoma. The receptor comes from a man in his 70s with urothelial cancer. This chain links TRBV28 with TRBJ2-7; 11 bases agree with TRBD2. This specimen was PBMCs, taken around atezolizumab (anti-PD-L1) treatment. Here the CDR3 reads CASRVIAGGVNEQYF. In DNA form, the CDR3 reads TGTGCCAGCAGAGTCATAGCGGGAGGGGTGAACGAGCAGTACTTC. Variable domain in full (rest from reference TRBV28 and TRBJ2-7): DVKVTQSSRYLVKRTGEKVFLECVQDMDHENMFWYRQDPGLGLRLIYFSYDVKMKEKGDIPEGYSVSREKKERFSLILESASTNQTSMYLCASRVIAGGVNEQYFGPGTRLTVT.